The TCR beta chain described here comes from a study of T cell changes during pregnancy in multiple sclerosis. Repertoires were generated with immunoSEQ multiplex PCR, while TCRdb's copy carries only in-frame clones and drops some. The sample lists tens of thousands of clones, 92% occurring once. The V end was cut by 2 bases, the J end by 2 bases, with 10 bases between. This CDR3 has 14 amino acids. The germline V gene has CDR1 MNHEY and CDR2 SVGAGI. The rearrangement links TRBV6-5 to TRBJ2-7, with unresolved D. The sample in question was CD4+ T cells from peripheral blood mononuclear cells, obtained after pregnancy. This TCR derives from a female donor with multiple sclerosis, enrolled in a pregnancy study. The CDR3 spells CASSYRPAPYEQYF. CDR3 DNA: TGTGCCAGCAGTTACCGCCCAGCGCCCTACGAGCAGTACTTC.